The T cell receptor (beta chain) described here comes from a study of OX40 agonist ivuxolimab in advanced cancers. V lost 2 bases and J lost 0, with 14 bases in between. The length of the CDR3 is 17 residues. Germline V CDR1 and CDR2: SGHVS, FNYEAQ. Notes on the study in general: CD4+ and CD8+ blood T cells expanded clonally by week 6 at 0.1 to 3.0 mg/kg.

Profiling relied on immunoSEQ multiplex PCR, and the TCRdb table lists in-frame clones only, not all of them. The profile shows about 36,000 clones, approximately 80% of them singletons. As to this clone: The antigen is unknown.

The sequence derives from an adult with an advanced solid tumor such as melanoma, head and neck, liver or kidney cancer. The input for sequencing was CD4+ or CD8+ T cells sorted from blood, taken in a trial of the OX40 agonist ivuxolimab. V and J are TRBV7-6 and TRBJ1-3, with D possibly being TRBD1 (6 bases). CDR3 sequence: CASSLLARGSSGNTIYF. The CDR3 region has the DNA TGTGCCAGCAGCTTACTGGCCAGGGGCTCCTCTGGAAACACCATATATTTT.